Listed below are T cell receptor beta chains from one sample, sequenced in a study of cytomegalovirus exposure and HLA in healthy donors. Clones were sequenced by immunoSEQ multiplex PCR, and TCRdb holds only the in-frame ones, with some missing. The sample lists 110,000 to 150,000 clones, about 91% occurring once. Sequenced material: PBMCs. The source is a woman under 30 in good health and CMV-seropositive. Each CDR3 is given with its conserved first and last residue. D genes are given only for firm matches. Not every row has a clone size; where given, it reads once, few, many or a size class.

d_call | clone_size | j_call | v_call | cdr3_nt | cdr3_aa
TRBD1 | once | TRBJ2-1 | TRBV7-2 | TGTGCCACCCGGACAGGTGGGAGTGAGCAGTTCTTC | CATRTGGSEQFF
. | . | TRBJ1-4 | TRBV18 | TGTGCCAGCGCCCCCGGAGAACCTAATGAAAAACTGTTTTTT | CASAPGEPNEKLFF
. | . | TRBJ2-5 | TRBV9 | TGTGCCAGCAGCCGGGATGGGCTCGGAGAGACCCAGTACTTC | CASSRDGLGETQYF
TRBD1 | . | TRBJ1-1 | TRBV19 | TGTGCCAGTAGTTCCCCTCTCCGGCAGGGGGACGCTGAAGCTTTCTTT | CASSSPLRQGDAEAFF
. | few | TRBJ1-2 | TRBV5-4 | TGTGCCAGCAGCTTGGGAGTCAGCGACTATGGCTACACCTTC | CASSLGVSDYGYTF
TRBD1 | . | TRBJ2-5 | TRBV7-9 | TGTGCCAGCAGCTTAGTTGACAGGGGTCGAGAGACCCAGTACTTC | CASSLVDRGRETQYF
. | . | TRBJ2-3 | TRBV6-1 | TGTGCCAGCAGTCAGGGGACCGGGGATACGCAGTATTTT | CASSQGTGDTQYF
TRBD1 | few | TRBJ1-2 | TRBV28 | TGTGCCAGCAGTGACAGGGGAGGCTATGGCTACACCTTC | CASSDRGGYGYTF
TRBD1 | . | TRBJ1-5 | TRBV9 | TGTGCCAGCAGCGTTAACCTGACAGGGGTCCGGGGAATTTGCAATCAGCCCCAGCATTTT | CASSVNLTGVRGICNQPQHF
. | . | TRBJ1-5 | TRBV18 | TGTGCCAGCTCCCGATTGAGGGAGGGCAATCAGCCCCAGCATTTT | CASSRLREGNQPQHF
. | . | TRBJ2-1 | TRBV5-1 | TGCGCCAGCAGCTTGAGCGAGTATGAGCAGTTCTTC | CASSLSEYEQFF
. | . | TRBJ1-1 | TRBV14 | TGTGCCAGCAGCCAAGCGAGCGCCCTGAACACTGAAGCTTTCTTT | CASSQASALNTEAFF
. | . | TRBJ1-1 | TRBV19 | TGTGCCAGTAGAGTTTCGGAACCGCGGGTCGCTGAAGCTTTCTTT | CASRVSEPRVAEAFF
. | . | TRBJ1-6 | TRBV4-3 | TGCGCCAGCAGCCAGTCCTCCGGGAGGGGAAATAATTCACCCCTCCACTTT | CASSQSSGRGNNSPLHF
TRBD2 | . | TRBJ2-2 | TRBV5-4 | TGTGCCAGCAGCTCACGAGCGGGGGGGCATCGCACCGGGGAGCTGTTTTTT | CASSSRAGGHRTGELFF
TRBD2 | . | TRBJ2-3 | TRBV27 | TGTGCCAGCAGCCCCGGGACTAGCGCGCAGGGGGCGCAGTATTTT | CASSPGTSAQGAQYF
. | . | TRBJ1-2 | TRBV7-6 | TGTGCCAGCAGCTTAAACTACGGAACTAACTATGGCTACACCTTC | CASSLNYGTNYGYTF
TRBD2 | few | TRBJ2-7 | TRBV10-1 | TGCGCCAGCAGTAGCGGGGGGAGCTCCTACGAGCAGTACTTC | CASSSGGSSYEQYF
TRBD1 | . | TRBJ1-2 | TRBV19 | TGTGCCAGTAGTATTCGGACAGGGTTTGGCTACACCTTC | CASSIRTGFGYTF
. | . | TRBJ2-3 | TRBV2 | TGTGCCAGCAGGAGGAAACAGGACACAGATACGCAGTATTTT | CASRRKQDTDTQYF
. | . | TRBJ2-5 | TRBV11-2 | TGTGCCAGCAGCTTAGGGCAGGGGAGAGAGACCCAGTACTTC | CASSLGQGRETQYF
TRBD2 | once | TRBJ2-5 | TRBV6-5 | TGTGCCAGCAGCTTTACTAGCGTGGAGACCCAGTACTTC | CASSFTSVETQYF
. | . | TRBJ1-1 | TRBV2 | TGTGCCAGCAGTAAAGACATAATCATGAACACTGAAGCTTTCTTT | CASSKDIIMNTEAFF
TRBD1 | . | TRBJ1-2 | TRBV30 | TGTGCCTGGAGTGTAAACAGGGGGCTTCGGGGCTACACCTTC | CAWSVNRGLRGYTF
TRBD1 | once | TRBJ2-5 | TRBV7-2 | TGTGCCAGCAGCGTCAGGGGGCGAGAGACCCAGTACTTC | CASSVRGRETQYF
TRBD1 | . | TRBJ1-6 | TRBV30 | TGTGCCTGGAATACTTTCTCGAGACAGGGGAGGGGGGTTTATTCACCCCTCCACTTT | CAWNTFSRQGRGVYSPLHF
. | . | TRBJ2-5 | TRBV4-1 | TGCGCCAGCAGCTTGGCGTTTGCGGGACTGAGCCAAGAGACCCAGTACTTC | CASSLAFAGLSQETQYF
. | . | TRBJ1-5 | TRBV28 | TGTGCCAGCAGGGAAGGGGTAAATAGCAATCAGCCCCAGCATTTT | CASREGVNSNQPQHF
. | . | TRBJ1-1 | TRBV5-6 | TGTGCCAGCAGCCTTACGGGGAAGGGAACTGAAGCTTTCTTT | CASSLTGKGTEAFF
TRBD1 | . | TRBJ1-6 | TRBV2 | TGTGCCAGCAGCCGGGACAGCCTTTCCGTGACGAATTCACCCCTCCACTTT | CASSRDSLSVTNSPLHF
TRBD1 | . | TRBJ1-5 | TRBV2 | TGTGCCAGCAGTGAAGGACAGGGGAGCAATCAGCCCCAGCATTTT | CASSEGQGSNQPQHF
. | . | TRBJ1-2 | TRBV27 | TGTGCCAGCAGTTTATCCGGGAACTATGGCTACACCTTC | CASSLSGNYGYTF
TRBD2 | . | TRBJ2-1 | TRBV7-2 | TGTGCCAGCAGCTCCCGAGCGGGGGGGCGGAATGAGCAGTTCTTC | CASSSRAGGRNEQFF
. | . | TRBJ1-2 | TRBV7-9 | TGTGCCAGCAGCTCGCATCAGACTGACTATGGCTACACCTTC | CASSSHQTDYGYTF
. | . | TRBJ2-7 | TRBV10-3 | TGTGCCATCAGTGATCCCCCAAATACGGTTTCCTACGAGCAGTACTTC | CAISDPPNTVSYEQYF
TRBD2 | . | TRBJ2-3 | TRBV19 | TGTGCCAGTAGTATCCCAGCGGGGGGCTCCCACAGTGATACGCAGTATTTT | CASSIPAGGSHSDTQYF
. | . | TRBJ2-7 | TRBV20-1 | TGCAGTGCTATCCAGGGCTACGAGCAGTACTTC | CSAIQGYEQYF